At least ten counts were recorded for the clone carrying this T cell receptor beta chain. The source material, RNA transcripts, was used to amplify TCR beta CDR3 regions. TCR CDR3 underwent first-round RT-PCR with the HTBI primer set. Each CDR3 protein gets one entry after TCRdb re-called the multiplex PCR reads with MiXCR. The sample consists of under 350,000 distinct CDR3 sequences, approximately 15% of them appearing once. The sample is drawn from a study of T cells in Graves' hyperthyroidism and ophthalmopathy. Whole-study context: Peripheral blood sampling occurred at initial diagnosis, before any treatment.

V was trimmed by 4 bases and J by 4 bases, leaving 8 bases between them. CDR3 length: 13 amino acids. CDR1 is SNHLY and CDR2 is FYNNEI in the germline V gene. Lactation, pregnancy, other autoimmune disease or uncontrolled infection excluded patients. The TCR was taken from a woman aged 60 to 75 with Graves' ophthalmopathy. The chain recombines TRBV2 with TRBJ2-1; D gene ambiguous. Sequenced material: blood. The CDR3 DNA follows: TGTGCCAGCAGTGGAGGCAGGTACAATGAGCAGTTCTTC. Its protein is CASSGGRYNEQFF. Complete variable domain (other parts from reference TRBV2 and TRBJ2-1): EPEVTQTPSHQVTQMGQEVILRCVPISNHLYFYWYRQILGQKVEFLVSFYNNEISEKSEIFDDQFSVERPDGSNFTLKIRSTKLEDSAMYFCASSGGRYNEQFFGPGTRLTVL.